The 3 T cell receptor beta chains given below trace back to one sample, sequenced in a study of blood T cell repertoires in COVID-19. Method: immunoSEQ multiplex PCR; TCRdb's copy keeps in-frame clones and lacks some. The sample contains fewer than 250,000 clones, 86% of which appear only once. Specimen: peripheral blood. All receptors derive from a woman aged 65 to 85 with acute or convalescent COVID-19.

The CDR3 DNA is TGCGCCAGCAGCTTCTCCTACGGGAGTGACACCGGGGAGCTGTTTTTT. This encodes CASSFSYGSDTGELFF. The V call is TRBV5-1, the J call TRBJ2-2, with TRBD2 as a possible D gene (6 bases). V was trimmed by 2 bases and J by 3 bases, leaving 14 bases between them. Germline CDR1 is SGHRS and CDR2 is YFSETQ. The CDR3 sequence is 16 residues long.

About this clone: Other DNA sequences of this sample code for an identical CDR3. This sequence joins TRBV4-1 and TRBJ1-3; D call uncertain. The ends were cut back, 0 bases at V and 2 bases at J, with 8 bases in the middle. This CDR3 comprises 15 residues. Germline assignment: CDR1 MGHRA and CDR2 YSYEKL. CDR3 loop: CASSQDTGPGNTIYF. The CDR3 DNA is TGCGCCAGCAGCCAAGACACGGGTCCTGGAAACACCATATATTTT.

The chain recombines TRBV7-2 with TRBJ1-2; D ambiguous. The CDR3 extends over 13 amino acids. Trimming cost V 5 bases and J 2 bases, with 9 bases left between them. CDR1 and CDR2 (germline): SGHTA, FQGNSA. The chain's CDR3 is CASSQTKNYGYTF. CDR3 sequence (DNA): TGTGCCAGCAGCCAGACAAAGAACTATGGCTACACCTTC.